This TCR beta chain originates from a study of PD-1 blockade in classical Hodgkin lymphoma. Findings and caveats of the study: Baseline TCR diversity was reportedly lower in newly diagnosed patients than healthy donors.

Every patient had relapsed following autologous stem cell transplantation, and cohorts differed in brentuximab vedotin exposure. Data came from immunoSEQ multiplex PCR; TCRdb stores just in-frame clones and leaves some out. Of some 25,000 clones listed, approximately 80% are singletons. CDR1 and CDR2 from the germline V gene are SGHRS and YFSETQ. CDR3 length: 18 amino acids. After removal of 0 bases from V and 0 bases from J, the junction contained 9 bases not matched to a gene. Remarks on this clone: Its antigen is still unknown.

The sequence came from a human donor with classical Hodgkin lymphoma. Here the sequenced sample was peripheral blood mononuclear cells (PBMCs), taken at baseline. The chain combines TRBV5-1 with TRBJ2-3, with 8 nucleotides matching TRBD1. The CDR3 is CASSLAFTGGISTDTQYF. Here the CDR3 DNA reads TGCGCCAGCAGCTTGGCCTTTACAGGGGGTATAAGCACAGATACGCAGTATTTT.